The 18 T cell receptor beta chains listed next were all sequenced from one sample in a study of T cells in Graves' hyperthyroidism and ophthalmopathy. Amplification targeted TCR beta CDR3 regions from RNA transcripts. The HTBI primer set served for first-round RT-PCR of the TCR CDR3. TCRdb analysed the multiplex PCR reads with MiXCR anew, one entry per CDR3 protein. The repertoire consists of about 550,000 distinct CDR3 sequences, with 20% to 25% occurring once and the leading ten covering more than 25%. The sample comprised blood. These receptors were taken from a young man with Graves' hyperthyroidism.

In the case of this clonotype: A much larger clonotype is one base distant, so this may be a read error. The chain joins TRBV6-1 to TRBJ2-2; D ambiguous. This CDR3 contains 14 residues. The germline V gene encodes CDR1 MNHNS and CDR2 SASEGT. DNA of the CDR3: TGTGCCTGCAGTCCCCTAGTGGTTCCCGGGGAGCTGTTTTTT. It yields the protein CACSPLVVPGELFF.

This CDR3 reads CATLRAYEQYF. The CDR3 coding sequence is TGCGCCACCTTAAGGGCCTACGAGCAGTACTTC. This chain joins TRBV5-1 and TRBJ2-7; no clear D gene. CDR3 size: 11 residues. In germline, CDR1 is SGHRS, CDR2 YFSETQ. V lost 9 bases, J lost 2 bases, and 9 bases lay in between.

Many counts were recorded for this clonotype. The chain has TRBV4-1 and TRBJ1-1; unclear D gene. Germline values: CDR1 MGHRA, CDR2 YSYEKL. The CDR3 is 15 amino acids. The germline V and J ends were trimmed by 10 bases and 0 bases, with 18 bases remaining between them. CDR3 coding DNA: TGCGCCATTACCCGGGAGGGAGTCATGAACACTGAAGCTTTCTTT. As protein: CAITREGVMNTEAFF.

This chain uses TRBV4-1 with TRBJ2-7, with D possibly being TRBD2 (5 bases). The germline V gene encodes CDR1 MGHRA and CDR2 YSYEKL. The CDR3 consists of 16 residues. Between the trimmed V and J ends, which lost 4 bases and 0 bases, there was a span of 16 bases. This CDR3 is CASSLDRASPSYEQYF. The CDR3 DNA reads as TGCGCCAGCAGCCTCGACCGGGCTAGCCCCTCCTACGAGCAGTACTTC.

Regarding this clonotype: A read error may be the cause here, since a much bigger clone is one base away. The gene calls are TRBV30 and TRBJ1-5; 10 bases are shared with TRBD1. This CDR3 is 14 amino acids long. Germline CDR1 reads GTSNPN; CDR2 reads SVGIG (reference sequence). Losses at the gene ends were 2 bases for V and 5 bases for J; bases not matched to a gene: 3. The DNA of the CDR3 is TGTGCCTGGAGTCAGGACAGGGGGGATCAGCCCCAGCATTTT. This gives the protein CAWSQDRGDQPQHF.

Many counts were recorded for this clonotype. The DNA of the CDR3 is TGTGCCAGCAGCTTATTGTATCTCAGGGAGACCCAGTACTTC. Translating it yields CASSLLYLRETQYF. The rearrangement joins TRBV7-2 to TRBJ2-5; D gene unclear. V lost 2 bases and J 5 bases, leaving 12 bases between the germline ends. The V gene's germline CDR1 is SGHTA and CDR2 FQGNSA. The CDR3 is 14 amino acids. Supplemented by reference TRBV7-2 and TRBJ2-5, the full variable domain reads GAGVSQSPSNKVTEKGKDVELRCDPISGHTALYWYRQSLGQGLEFLIYFQGNSAPDKSGLPSDRFSAERTGGSVSTLTIQRTQQEDSAVYLCASSLLYLRETQYFGPGTRLLVL.

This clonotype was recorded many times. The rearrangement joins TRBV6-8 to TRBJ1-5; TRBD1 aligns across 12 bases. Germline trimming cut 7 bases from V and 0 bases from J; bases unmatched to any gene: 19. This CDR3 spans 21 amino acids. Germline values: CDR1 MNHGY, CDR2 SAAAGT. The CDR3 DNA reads TGTGCCAGCAACTACACCGGGACAGGGGGCCTCGCTTATCTTAGCAATCAGCCCCAGCATTTT. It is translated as CASNYTGTGGLAYLSNQPQHF.

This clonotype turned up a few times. The CDR3: CASSPPSTGRQGEQYF. CDR3 in DNA: TGTGCCAGCTCACCACCGAGCACGGGGAGGCAGGGCGAGCAGTACTTC. The chain joins TRBV18 to TRBJ2-7; perhaps TRBD2 as D (6 bases). CDR1 is KGHSH, CDR2 LQKENI, per germline. CDR3 length: 16 amino acids. Trimming took 0 bases from V and 6 from J, leaving 18 bases between them.

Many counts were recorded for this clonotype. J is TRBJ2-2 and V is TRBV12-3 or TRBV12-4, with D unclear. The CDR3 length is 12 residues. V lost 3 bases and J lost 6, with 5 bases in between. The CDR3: CASSFKAGELFF. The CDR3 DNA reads TGTGCCAGCAGTTTTAAGGCCGGGGAGCTGTTTTTT.

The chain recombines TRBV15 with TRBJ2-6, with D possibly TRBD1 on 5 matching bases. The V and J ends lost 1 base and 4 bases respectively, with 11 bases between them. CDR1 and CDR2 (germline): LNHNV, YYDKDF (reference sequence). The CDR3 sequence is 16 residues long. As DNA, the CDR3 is TGTGCCACCAGCAGAGTTCAGGGCGTCGGGGCCAACGTCCTGACTTTC. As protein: CATSRVQGVGANVLTF.

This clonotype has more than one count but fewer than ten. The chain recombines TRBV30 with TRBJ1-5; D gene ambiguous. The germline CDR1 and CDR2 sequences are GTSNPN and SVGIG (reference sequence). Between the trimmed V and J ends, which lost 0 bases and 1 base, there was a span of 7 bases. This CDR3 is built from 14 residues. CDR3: CAWSVSASNQPQHF. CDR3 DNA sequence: TGTGCCTGGAGTGTATCGGCGAGCAATCAGCCCCAGCATTTT. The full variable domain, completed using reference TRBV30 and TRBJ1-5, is SQTIHQWPATLVQPVGSPLSLECTVEGTSNPNLYWYRQAAGRGLQLLFYSVGIGQISSEVPQNLSASRPQDRQFILSSKKLLLSDSGFYLCAWSVSASNQPQHFGDGTRLSIL.

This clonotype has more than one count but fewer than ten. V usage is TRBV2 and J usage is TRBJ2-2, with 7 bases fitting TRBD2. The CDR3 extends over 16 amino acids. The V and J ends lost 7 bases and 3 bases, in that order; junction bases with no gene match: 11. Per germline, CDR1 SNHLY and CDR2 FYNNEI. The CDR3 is CASNERLAAYTGELFF. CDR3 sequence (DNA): TGTGCCAGCAACGAACGGCTAGCGGCTTACACCGGGGAGCTGTTTTTT.

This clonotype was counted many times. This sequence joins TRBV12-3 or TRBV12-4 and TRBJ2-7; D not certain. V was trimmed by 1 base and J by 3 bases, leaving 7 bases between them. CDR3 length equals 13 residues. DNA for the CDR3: TGTGCCAGCAGTTTAGTCAGTTACTACGAGCAGTACTTC. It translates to CASSLVSYYEQYF.

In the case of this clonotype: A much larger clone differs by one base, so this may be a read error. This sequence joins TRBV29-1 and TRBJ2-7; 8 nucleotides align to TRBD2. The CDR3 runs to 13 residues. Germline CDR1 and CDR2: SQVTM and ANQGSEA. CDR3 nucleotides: TGCAGCGGCTTCGGGGGGGACCTGGGGGAGCAGTGCTTC. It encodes CSGFGGDLGEQCF.

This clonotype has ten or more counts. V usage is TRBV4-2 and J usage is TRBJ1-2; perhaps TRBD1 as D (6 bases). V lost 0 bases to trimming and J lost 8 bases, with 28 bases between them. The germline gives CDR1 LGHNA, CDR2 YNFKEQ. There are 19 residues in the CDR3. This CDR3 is CASSQDRSGAQGHKGGYTF. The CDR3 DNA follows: TGTGCCAGCAGCCAAGATCGTTCGGGGGCGCAAGGTCATAAAGGCGGCTACACCTTC.

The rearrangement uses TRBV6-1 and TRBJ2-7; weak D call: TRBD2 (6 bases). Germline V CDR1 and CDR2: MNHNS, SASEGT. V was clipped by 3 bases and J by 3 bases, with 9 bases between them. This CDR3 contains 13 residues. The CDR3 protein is CASSDGEDYEQYF. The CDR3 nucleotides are TGTGCCAGCAGTGATGGGGAGGACTACGAGCAGTACTTC.

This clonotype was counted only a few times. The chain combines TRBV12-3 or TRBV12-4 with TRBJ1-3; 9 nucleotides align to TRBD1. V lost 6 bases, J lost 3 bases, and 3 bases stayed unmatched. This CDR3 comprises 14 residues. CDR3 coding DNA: TGTGCCAGCAGCCAGACAGGGGGTGGAAACACCATATATTTT. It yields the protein CASSQTGGGNTIYF.

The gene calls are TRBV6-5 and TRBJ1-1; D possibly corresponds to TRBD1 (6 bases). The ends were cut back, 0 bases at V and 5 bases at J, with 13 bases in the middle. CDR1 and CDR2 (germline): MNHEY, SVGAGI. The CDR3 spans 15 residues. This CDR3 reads CASSYSFRGFTEAFF. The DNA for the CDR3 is TGTGCCAGCAGTTACTCCTTCAGGGGTTTTACTGAAGCTTTCTTT.